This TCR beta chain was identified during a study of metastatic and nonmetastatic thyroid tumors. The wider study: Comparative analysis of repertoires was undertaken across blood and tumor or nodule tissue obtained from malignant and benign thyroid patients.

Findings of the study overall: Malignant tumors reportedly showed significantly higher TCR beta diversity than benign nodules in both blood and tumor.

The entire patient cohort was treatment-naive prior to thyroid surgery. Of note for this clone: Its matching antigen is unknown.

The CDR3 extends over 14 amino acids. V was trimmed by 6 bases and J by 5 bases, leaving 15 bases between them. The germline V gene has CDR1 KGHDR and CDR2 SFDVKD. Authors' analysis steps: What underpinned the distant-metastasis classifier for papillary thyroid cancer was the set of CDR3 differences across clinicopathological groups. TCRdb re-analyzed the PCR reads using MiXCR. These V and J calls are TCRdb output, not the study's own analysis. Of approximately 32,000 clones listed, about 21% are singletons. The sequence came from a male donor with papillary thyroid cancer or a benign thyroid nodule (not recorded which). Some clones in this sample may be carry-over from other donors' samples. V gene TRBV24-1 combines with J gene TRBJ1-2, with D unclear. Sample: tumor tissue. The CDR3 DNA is TGTGCCACCAGTTCGGGTGTTGGGAGGTATGGCTACACCTTC. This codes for CATSSGVGRYGYTF.